Below, one TCR beta chain is given with its context. Original processing notes: Estimation of nucleated cell counts was performed using reference gene primer amplification. TCRdb's copy holds only in-frame clones and misses some; the assay was immunoSEQ multiplex PCR. V and J calls and clone size follow that table, whereas D and trimming were derived from the DNA. The sample shows about 34,000 clones, over 80% of them seen only once. These data are taken from a study of blood T cell repertoires in COVID-19. This clonotype originated in a man in his 60s with active COVID-19. Sequenced sample: peripheral blood.

The CDR3 is CASSGGGWVGNNQPQHF. In DNA, the CDR3 is TGTGCCAGTTCGGGCGGAGGATGGGTGGGAAACAATCAGCCCCAGCATTTT. The chain combines TRBV19 with TRBJ1-5, with no clear D. Germline V gene data show CDR1 as LNHDA and CDR2 as SQIVND (reference sequence). Trimming stripped 8 bases from V and 3 bases from J, with 23 bases between. There are 17 residues in the CDR3.